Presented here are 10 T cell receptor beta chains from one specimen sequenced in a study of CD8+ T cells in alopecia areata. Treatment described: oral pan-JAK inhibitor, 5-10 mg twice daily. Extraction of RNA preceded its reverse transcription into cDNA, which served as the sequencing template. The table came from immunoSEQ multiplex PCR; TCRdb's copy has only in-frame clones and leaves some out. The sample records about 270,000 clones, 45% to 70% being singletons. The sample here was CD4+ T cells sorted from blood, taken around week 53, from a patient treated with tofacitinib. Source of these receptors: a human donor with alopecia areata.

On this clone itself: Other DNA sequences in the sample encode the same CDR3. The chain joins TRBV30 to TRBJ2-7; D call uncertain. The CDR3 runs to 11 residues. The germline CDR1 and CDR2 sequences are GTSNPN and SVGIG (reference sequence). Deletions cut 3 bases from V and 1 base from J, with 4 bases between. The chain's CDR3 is CAWSRSYEQYF. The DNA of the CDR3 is TGTGCCTGGAGCCGGTCCTACGAGCAGTACTTC.

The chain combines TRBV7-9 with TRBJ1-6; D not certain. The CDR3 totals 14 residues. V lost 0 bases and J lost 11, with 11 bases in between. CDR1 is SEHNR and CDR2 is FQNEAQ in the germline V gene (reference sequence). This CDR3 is CASSLAGKVAPLHF. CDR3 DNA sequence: TGTGCCAGCAGCTTAGCAGGGAAGGTTGCACCCCTCCACTTT.

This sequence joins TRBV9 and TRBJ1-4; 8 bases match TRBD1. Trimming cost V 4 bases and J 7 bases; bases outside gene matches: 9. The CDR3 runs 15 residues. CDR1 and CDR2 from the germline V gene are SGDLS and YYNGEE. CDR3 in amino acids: CASSPGQGSSEKLFF. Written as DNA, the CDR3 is TGTGCCAGCAGCCCAGGACAGGGAAGTAGTGAAAAACTGTTTTTT.

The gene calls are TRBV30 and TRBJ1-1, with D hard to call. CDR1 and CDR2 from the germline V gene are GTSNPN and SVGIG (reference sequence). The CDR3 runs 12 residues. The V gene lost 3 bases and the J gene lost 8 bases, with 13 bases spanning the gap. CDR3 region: CAWRSWTGEAFF. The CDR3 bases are TGTGCCTGGAGATCTTGGACCGGCGAAGCTTTCTTT.

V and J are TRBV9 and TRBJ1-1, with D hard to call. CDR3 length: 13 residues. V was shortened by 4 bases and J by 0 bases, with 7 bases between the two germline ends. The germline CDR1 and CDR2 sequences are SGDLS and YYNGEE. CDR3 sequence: CASSPSLNTEAFF. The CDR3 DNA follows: TGTGCCAGCAGCCCTTCGCTGAACACTGAAGCTTTCTTT.

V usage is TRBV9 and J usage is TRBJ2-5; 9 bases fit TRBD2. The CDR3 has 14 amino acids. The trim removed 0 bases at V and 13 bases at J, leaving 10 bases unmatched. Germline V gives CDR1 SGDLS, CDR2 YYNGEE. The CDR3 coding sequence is TGTGCCAGCAGCGTAGTGGACAGCGGGGGGCTTCTGTACTTC. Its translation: CASSVVDSGGLLYF.

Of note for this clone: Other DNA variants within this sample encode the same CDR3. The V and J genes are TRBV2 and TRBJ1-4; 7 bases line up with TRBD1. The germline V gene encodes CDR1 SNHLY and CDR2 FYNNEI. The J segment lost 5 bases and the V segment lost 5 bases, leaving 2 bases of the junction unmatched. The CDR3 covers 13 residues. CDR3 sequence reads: CASSRDSNEKLFF. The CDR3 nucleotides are TGTGCCAGCAGTCGGGACAGCAATGAAAAACTGTTTTTT.

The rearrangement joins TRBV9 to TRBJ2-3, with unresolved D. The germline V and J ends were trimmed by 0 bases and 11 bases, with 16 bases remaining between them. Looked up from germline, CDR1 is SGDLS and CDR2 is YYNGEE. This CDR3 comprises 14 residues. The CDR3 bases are TGTGCCAGCAGCGTAGCGGGCTACGTCTCTTGGCAGTATTTT. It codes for CASSVAGYVSWQYF.

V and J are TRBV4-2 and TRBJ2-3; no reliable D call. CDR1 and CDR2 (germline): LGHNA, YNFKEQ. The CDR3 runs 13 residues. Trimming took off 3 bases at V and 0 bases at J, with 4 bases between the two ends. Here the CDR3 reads CASSQDSTDTQYF. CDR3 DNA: TGTGCCAGCAGCCAGGACAGCACAGATACGCAGTATTTT.

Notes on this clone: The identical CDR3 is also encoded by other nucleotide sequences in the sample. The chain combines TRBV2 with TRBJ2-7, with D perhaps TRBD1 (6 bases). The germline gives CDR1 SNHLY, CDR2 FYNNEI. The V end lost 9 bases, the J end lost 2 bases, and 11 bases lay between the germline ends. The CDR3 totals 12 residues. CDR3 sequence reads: CASRTDTYEQYF. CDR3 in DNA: TGTGCCAGTAGGACAGATACCTACGAGCAGTACTTC.